What follows are 10 T cell receptor beta chains derived from one specimen sequenced in a study of T cell clonality in common variable immunodeficiency. TCRdb's table, derived via immunoSEQ multiplex PCR, lists solely in-frame clones and lacks some. This sample comprises fewer than 65,000 clones, none seen once only. Sequencing was carried out using peripheral blood mononuclear cells. The receptor set was obtained from a person aged 18-69 years in good health.

This clone was recorded many times. Sequencing ends 3 residues short of the CDR3 end; the germline J gene provides the rest. V is TRBV20-1 and J is TRBJ1-5, with 7 bases fitting TRBD1. J was trimmed by 6 bases and V by 0 bases; bases with no gene match: 8. CDR1 and CDR2 from the germline V gene are DFQATT and SNEGSKA (reference sequence). The CDR3 covers 15 residues. CDR3 DNA (partial): TGCAGTGCTAGAGATTTTAGGGCAGGGGGTCAGCCC. Protein sequence: CSARDFRAGGQP. The CDR3 in full is CSARDFRAGGQPQHF.

This clone was detected many times. The missing CDR3 end, 3 residues past where the read stops, is filled in from the germline J gene. V and J are TRBV5-6 and TRBJ1-1; D not certain. The CDR3 length is 12 residues. Germline values: CDR1 SGHDT, CDR2 YYEEEE. V was pared by 0 bases and J by 5 bases, with 5 bases between. CDR3 DNA, as far as it was read: TGTGCCAGCAGCTTGGGACTGACTGAA. It encodes CASSLGLTE. The full CDR3 protein reads CASSLGLTEAFF.

This clone showed up just a few times. Coverage ceases 3 residues before the CDR3 finishes, and the germline J gene fills in the end. This chain connects TRBV18 to TRBJ1-1; D uncertain. V shed 5 bases and J shed 2 bases, with 24 bases lying between them. CDR1 and CDR2 from the germline V gene are KGHSH and LQKENI. The length of the CDR3 is 18 residues. The CDR3 spells CASSTRANAGLFNTEAFF. The CDR3 bases that were read are TGTGCCAGCTCAACTCGGGCCAACGCGGGCCTTTTCAACACTGAA.

This clone was recorded many times. The CDR3 is cut off 3 residues early in the read; its end comes from the germline J gene. The chain recombines TRBV5-1 with TRBJ2-1; D not certain. This CDR3 is 15 amino acids long. From germline, CDR1 is SGHRS and CDR2 YFSETQ. V gave up 0 bases and J gave up 6 bases, with 13 bases separating them. CDR3 loop: CASSLASDSLNEQFF. Partial CDR3 DNA: TGCGCCAGCAGCTTGGCCAGTGACTCCCTCAATGAG.

The table lists this clone with a few counts. At one boundary the junction diverges from the germline segment, which might be a read error. The CDR3 end lies 3 residues beyond the end of the read and is filled in from the germline J gene. The chain has TRBV6-1 and TRBJ2-5; possible D gene TRBD2, 6 bases. CDR1 is MNHNS, CDR2 SASEGT, per germline. The CDR3 extends over 13 amino acids. The part of the CDR3 DNA that was read is TGTGCCAGCGGTGAGTTGGGGGGTAAGACC. Amino acid sequence: CASGELGGKT. The CDR3 in full is CASGELGGKTQYF.

The table lists this clone with many counts. Read data end 3 residues before the CDR3 end; the end is taken from the germline J gene. This rearrangement joins TRBV2 to TRBJ2-3; 9 bases fit TRBD2. The length of the CDR3 is 15 residues. Germline assignment: CDR1 SNHLY and CDR2 FYNNEI. CDR3 sequence: CASRGRAGGGETQYF. The sequenced part of the CDR3 DNA is TGTGCCAGCAGGGGTCGAGCGGGGGGAGGAGAGACG.

This clone was counted at least ten times. Read sequence stops 3 residues before the CDR3 end, and the germline J gene provides the missing end. The chain links TRBV5-1 to TRBJ2-3, with D possibly TRBD2 on 5 matching bases. Trimming removed 2 bases at V and 4 bases at J, with 14 bases between. The CDR3 consists of 15 residues. CDR1 and CDR2 from the germline V gene are SGHRS and YFSETQ. The CDR3: CASSFGTSHADTQYF. The CDR3 DNA, read in part, is TGCGCCAGCAGCTTTGGAACTAGTCACGCAGATACG.

This clone was picked up many times. A junction boundary mismatches the germline segment, possibly from a read error. The CDR3 goes on 3 residues after the read ends, and that part is filled in from the germline J gene. This chain links TRBV4-2 with TRBJ2-5; TRBD2 matches at 8 bases. The CDR3 covers 17 residues. Germline CDR1 reads LGHNA; CDR2 reads YNFKEQ. The CDR3 here is CASSQDLESGGQETQYF. The CDR3 DNA, read in part, is TGCGCCAGCAGCCAAGATCTAGAAAGCGGGGGTCAGGAGACC.

This clone was observed many times. Coverage ceases 3 residues before the CDR3 finishes, and the germline J gene fills in the end. J is TRBJ1-4 and V is TRBV6-2 or TRBV6-3; D ambiguous. The CDR3 extends over 15 amino acids. Germline V gene data show CDR1 as MNHEY and CDR2 as SVGEGT. The chain's CDR3 is CASSYSSKANSPLFF. CDR3 DNA (partial): TGTGCCAGCAGTTACTCGAGTAAAGCGAATTCACCA.

This clone appeared many times. The read finishes 3 residues shy of the CDR3 end, and the germline J gene is used to complete it. J is TRBJ1-6 and V is TRBV7-9, with D possibly TRBD1 on 5 matching bases. The germline gives CDR1 SEHNR, CDR2 FQNEAQ (reference sequence). V gave up 3 bases and J gave up 6 bases, with 9 bases separating them. This CDR3 contains 14 residues. CDR3 DNA (partial): TGTGCCAGCAGCTTGTTAGGGGTTAATTCACCC. It specifies CASSLLGVNSP. The whole CDR3 region reads CASSLLGVNSPLHF.